This T cell receptor beta chain derives from a study of shared clonotypes between healthy human individuals. Per the germline V gene, CDR1 is MNHEY and CDR2 is SMNVEV (reference sequence). The CDR3 loop spans 13 amino acids. Trimming removed 5 bases at V and 5 bases at J, with 12 bases between. As handled by the study authors: From ImmunoSEQ came sequences covering only the junction and carrying no quality scores, so filtering differed. This table comes from immunoSEQ multiplex PCR, and its TCRdb copy is limited to in-frame clones, with some not included. That table is the source of V, J and clone size, and D and trimming were worked out from the DNA. The sample carries about 730,000 clones, approximately 72% recorded once. Adult donors, all healthy and HIV-negative, had no recent acute infections or vaccinations.

The chain has TRBV27 and TRBJ1-2, with D perhaps matching TRBD1 (6 bases). This clonotype originated in a woman between 25 and 40 years old in good health. The sequencing input was memory CD4+ T cells sorted from blood. The sample's subset: CD45RA-negative fraction. The CDR3 here is CASSRQDSYGYTF. CDR3 nucleotides: TGTGCCAGCAGTCGACAGGACTCATATGGCTACACCTTC.